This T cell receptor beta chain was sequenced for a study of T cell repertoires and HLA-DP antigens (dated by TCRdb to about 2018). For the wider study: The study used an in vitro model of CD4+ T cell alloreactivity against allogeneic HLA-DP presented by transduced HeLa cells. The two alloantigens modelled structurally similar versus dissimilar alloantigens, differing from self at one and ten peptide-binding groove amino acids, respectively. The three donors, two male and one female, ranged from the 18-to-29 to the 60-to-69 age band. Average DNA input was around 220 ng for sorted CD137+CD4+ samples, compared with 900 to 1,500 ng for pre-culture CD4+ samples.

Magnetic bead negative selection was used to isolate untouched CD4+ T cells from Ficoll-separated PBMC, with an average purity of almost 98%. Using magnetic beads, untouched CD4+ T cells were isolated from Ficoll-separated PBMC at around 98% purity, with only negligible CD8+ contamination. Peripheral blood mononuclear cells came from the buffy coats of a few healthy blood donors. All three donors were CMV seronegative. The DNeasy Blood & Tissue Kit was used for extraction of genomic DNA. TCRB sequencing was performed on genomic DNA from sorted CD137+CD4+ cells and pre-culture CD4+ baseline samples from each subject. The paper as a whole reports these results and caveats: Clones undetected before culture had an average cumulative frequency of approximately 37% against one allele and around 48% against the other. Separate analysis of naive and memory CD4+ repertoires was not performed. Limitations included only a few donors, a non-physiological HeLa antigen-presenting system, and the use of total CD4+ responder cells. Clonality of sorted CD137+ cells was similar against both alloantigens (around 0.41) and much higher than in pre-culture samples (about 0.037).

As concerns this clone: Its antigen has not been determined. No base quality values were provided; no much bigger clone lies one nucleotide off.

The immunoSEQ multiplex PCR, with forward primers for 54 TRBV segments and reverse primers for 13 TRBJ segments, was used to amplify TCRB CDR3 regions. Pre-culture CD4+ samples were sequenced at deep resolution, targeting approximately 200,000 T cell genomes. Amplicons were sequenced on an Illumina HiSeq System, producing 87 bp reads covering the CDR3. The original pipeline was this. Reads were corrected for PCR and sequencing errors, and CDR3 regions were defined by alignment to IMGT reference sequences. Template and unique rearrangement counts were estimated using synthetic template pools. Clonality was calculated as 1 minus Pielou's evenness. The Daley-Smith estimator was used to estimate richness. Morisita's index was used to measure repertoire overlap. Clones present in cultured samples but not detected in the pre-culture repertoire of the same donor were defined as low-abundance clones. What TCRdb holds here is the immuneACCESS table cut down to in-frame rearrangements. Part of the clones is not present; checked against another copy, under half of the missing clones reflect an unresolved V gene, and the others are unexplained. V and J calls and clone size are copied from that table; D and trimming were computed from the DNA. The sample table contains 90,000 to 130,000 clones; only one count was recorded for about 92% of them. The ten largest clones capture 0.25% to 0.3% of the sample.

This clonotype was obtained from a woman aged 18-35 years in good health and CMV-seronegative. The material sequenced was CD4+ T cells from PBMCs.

The DNA sequence is TGTGCCAGCAGTGGACAGGGTTTTATGAACACTGAAGCTTTCTTT. Its translation reads: CASSGQGFMNTEAFF. Recombination linked TRBV2 to TRBJ1-1; 7 central nucleotides agree with TRBD1. The CDR3 starts with the cysteine, ends with the phenylalanine, and has 15 residues. Only the CDR3 region is kept as DNA, spanning 45 bases read in frame from base 1. The V end gives up 4 bases and the J end 0 bases, leaving 5 bases in the junction not matched to a gene. CDR1 and CDR2 were assigned from the germline V gene as SNHLY and FYNNEI. Beyond the CDR3, the reference TRBV2 and TRBJ1-1 genes provide the residues; the full variable domain reads: EPEVTQTPSHQVTQMGQEVILRCVPISNHLYFYWYRQILGQKVEFLVSFYNNEISEKSEIFDDQFSVERPDGSNFTLKIRSTKLEDSAMYFCASSGQGFMNTEAFFGQGTRLTVV.